These T cell receptor beta chains were read from a single sample in a study of shared T cell receptors in the human thymus. Some clones are missing from TCRdb's copy, which holds only in-frame ones; the method was immunoSEQ multiplex PCR. The sample has roughly 660,000 clones, approximately 87% seen once. These data were likewise used in another study, on human thymus T cells.

The sequenced material came from thymocytes. The receptor source for this set is a boy younger than two with a congenital heart defect. The CDR3 runs from the conserved cysteine through the conserved F or W. D genes are given only for firm matches. Size is stated for part of the rows, as once, few or many counts, or as a class when the clone is expanded.

cdr3_length: 16; d_call: TRBD2; v_call: TRBV4-2; clone_size: few; j_call: TRBJ2-2; cdr3_nt: TGTGCCAGCAGCCAAGATCGATCGGGAGGGACCGGGGAGCTGTTTTTT; cdr3_aa: CASSQDRSGGTGELFF
cdr3_length: 15; d_call: TRBD1; v_call: TRBV11-1; clone_size: NA; j_call: TRBJ2-7; cdr3_nt: TGTGCCAGCAGCCCCCCGTGGACAGGGACTCGAGAGCAGTACTTC; cdr3_aa: CASSPPWTGTREQYF
cdr3_length: 16; d_call: TRBD2; v_call: TRBV7-3; clone_size: NA; j_call: TRBJ2-3; cdr3_nt: TGTGCCAGCAGCTTAAAGCGGGAGGCGGCCGGAGATACGCAGTATTTT; cdr3_aa: CASSLKREAAGDTQYF
cdr3_length: 15; d_call: TRBD1; v_call: TRBV4-3; clone_size: once; j_call: TRBJ2-5; cdr3_nt: TGCGCCAGCAGCCACCTCGGACAGGGTGGGGAGACCCAGTACTTC; cdr3_aa: CASSHLGQGGETQYF
cdr3_length: 15; d_call: TRBD1; v_call: TRBV25-1; clone_size: NA; j_call: TRBJ2-5; cdr3_nt: TGTGCCAGCAGTGGGACAGGGGGTGAATGCGAGACCCAGTACTTC; cdr3_aa: CASSGTGGECETQYF
cdr3_length: 17; d_call: NA; v_call: TRBV14; clone_size: NA; j_call: TRBJ1-1; cdr3_nt: TGTGCCAGCAGTTACGCCACTGTGGCGGGATTTGACACTGAAGCTTTCTTT; cdr3_aa: CASSYATVAGFDTEAFF
cdr3_length: 15; d_call: NA; v_call: TRBV4-3; clone_size: NA; j_call: TRBJ2-6; cdr3_nt: TGCGCCAGCAGCCAAGATCAAAGACGAGGTGATGGCCTGACTTTC; cdr3_aa: CASSQDQRRGDGLTF
cdr3_length: 11; d_call: TRBD2; v_call: TRBV20-1; clone_size: few; j_call: TRBJ2-4; cdr3_nt: TGCAGTGCCCATGGGGAGGGCATTCAGTACTTC; cdr3_aa: CSAHGEGIQYF
cdr3_length: 17; d_call: TRBD2; v_call: TRBV28; clone_size: NA; j_call: TRBJ2-7; cdr3_nt: TGTGCCAGCAGCCCGGCCCGAGAGCGGGAGAGACACTACGAGCAGTACTTC; cdr3_aa: CASSPARERERHYEQYF
cdr3_length: 11; d_call: NA; v_call: TRBV12-5; clone_size: NA; j_call: TRBJ1-1; cdr3_nt: TGTGCTAGTGGTGGGGGGGTAGCAGCTTTCTTT; cdr3_aa: CASGGGVAAFF
cdr3_length: 15; d_call: TRBD1; v_call: TRBV28; clone_size: once; j_call: TRBJ1-1; cdr3_nt: TGTGCCAGCAGTAGAGCCGGGACAGAGAACACTGAAGCTTTCTTT; cdr3_aa: CASSRAGTENTEAFF
cdr3_length: 15; d_call: NA; v_call: TRBV29-1; clone_size: NA; j_call: TRBJ2-1; cdr3_nt: TGCAGCGTTGAAACCGTGACACCCCTCCCAAGTGAGCAGTTCTTC; cdr3_aa: CSVETVTPLPSEQFF
cdr3_length: 17; d_call: TRBD1; v_call: TRBV4-3; clone_size: NA; j_call: TRBJ2-3; cdr3_nt: TGCGCCAGCAGCCAAGATAGGGGGACAGGGCTGGCAGATACGCAGTATTTT; cdr3_aa: CASSQDRGTGLADTQYF
cdr3_length: 16; d_call: NA; v_call: TRBV19; clone_size: NA; j_call: TRBJ1-4; cdr3_nt: TGTGCCAGTAGTATGGCGGGCATTGCAACTAATGAAAAACTGTTTTTT; cdr3_aa: CASSMAGIATNEKLFF
cdr3_length: 16; d_call: TRBD1; v_call: TRBV18; clone_size: NA; j_call: TRBJ2-5; cdr3_nt: TGTGCCAGCTCACCGACCGCCCGGGACAGAAAAGAGACCCAGTACTTC; cdr3_aa: CASSPTARDRKETQYF
cdr3_length: 13; d_call: TRBD2; v_call: TRBV30; clone_size: NA; j_call: TRBJ2-7; cdr3_nt: TGTGCCTGGAATTACGGGGGGAGCTACGAGCAGTACTTC; cdr3_aa: CAWNYGGSYEQYF
cdr3_length: 15; d_call: TRBD1; v_call: TRBV18; clone_size: NA; j_call: TRBJ1-5; cdr3_nt: TGTGCCAGCTCACTTAAAACAGGGGAGTTCATGGCCCAGCATTTT; cdr3_aa: CASSLKTGEFMAQHF
cdr3_length: 12; d_call: NA; v_call: TRBV29-1; clone_size: NA; j_call: TRBJ2-7; cdr3_nt: TGCAGCGCTGTGGACGGGGGCTACGAGCAGTACTTC; cdr3_aa: CSAVDGGYEQYF
cdr3_length: 16; d_call: NA; v_call: TRBV11-3; clone_size: NA; j_call: TRBJ2-7; cdr3_nt: TGTGCCAGCAGCCTCTCCCCCCCGAGGGCAGGCCACGAGCAGTACTTC; cdr3_aa: CASSLSPPRAGHEQYF
cdr3_length: 11; d_call: NA; v_call: TRBV18; clone_size: NA; j_call: TRBJ2-3; cdr3_nt: TGTGCCAGCTCAAATCTAGATACGCAGTATTTT; cdr3_aa: CASSNLDTQYF
cdr3_length: 17; d_call: NA; v_call: TRBV4-3; clone_size: NA; j_call: TRBJ2-1; cdr3_nt: TGCGCCAGCAGCCAAGGGGCAGCCACGAAGTCCTACAATGAGCAGTTCTTC; cdr3_aa: CASSQGAATKSYNEQFF
cdr3_length: 16; d_call: TRBD2; v_call: TRBV7-2; clone_size: NA; j_call: TRBJ2-3; cdr3_nt: TGTGCCAGCAGCTCGATCAGCGGGAGTCGAGAAGATACGCAGTATTTT; cdr3_aa: CASSSISGSREDTQYF
cdr3_length: 14; d_call: NA; v_call: TRBV5-5; clone_size: NA; j_call: TRBJ1-3; cdr3_nt: TGTGCCAGCAGTTCGGGATTCTCTGGAAACACCATATATTTT; cdr3_aa: CASSSGFSGNTIYF
cdr3_length: 15; d_call: TRBD1; v_call: TRBV7-9; clone_size: NA; j_call: TRBJ1-1; cdr3_nt: TGTGCCAGCTGGGAAGAATACAGGGGGCTGACTGAAGCTTTCTTT; cdr3_aa: CASWEEYRGLTEAFF
cdr3_length: 20; d_call: TRBD2; v_call: TRBV9; clone_size: NA; j_call: TRBJ2-7; cdr3_nt: TGTGCCAGCAGCGCTGGCCACCTAGCGGGAGGGACGGTCGCCGGGTACGAGCAGTACTTC; cdr3_aa: CASSAGHLAGGTVAGYEQYF
cdr3_length: 16; d_call: NA; v_call: TRBV2; clone_size: NA; j_call: TRBJ2-1; cdr3_nt: TGTGCCAGCTCATACGGGCGGGACGGAACCTACAATGAGCAGTTCTTC; cdr3_aa: CASSYGRDGTYNEQFF
cdr3_length: 16; d_call: TRBD1; v_call: TRBV7-2; clone_size: NA; j_call: TRBJ2-7; cdr3_nt: TGTGCCAGCAGCTCAGGCCCCTCGGGACAGGGCTCCGAGCAGTACTTC; cdr3_aa: CASSSGPSGQGSEQYF
cdr3_length: 12; d_call: TRBD1; v_call: TRBV19; clone_size: few; j_call: TRBJ1-3; cdr3_nt: TGTGCCGGAAGGACAGGTCGAAACACCATATATTTT; cdr3_aa: CAGRTGRNTIYF
cdr3_length: 14; d_call: NA; v_call: TRBV10-3; clone_size: NA; j_call: TRBJ2-7; cdr3_nt: TGTGCCATCAGTGAGTTTAACGGTACCTACGAGCAGTACTTC; cdr3_aa: CAISEFNGTYEQYF